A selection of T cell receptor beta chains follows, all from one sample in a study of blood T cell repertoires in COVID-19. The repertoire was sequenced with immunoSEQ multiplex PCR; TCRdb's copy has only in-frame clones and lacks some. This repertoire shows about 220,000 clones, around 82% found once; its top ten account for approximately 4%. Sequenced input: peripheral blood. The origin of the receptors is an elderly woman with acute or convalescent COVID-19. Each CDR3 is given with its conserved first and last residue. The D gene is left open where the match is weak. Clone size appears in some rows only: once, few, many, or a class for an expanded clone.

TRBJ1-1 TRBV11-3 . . TGTGCCAGCAGTCAAAACCTACAGGGCCCGGCTTTCTTT CASSQNLQGPAFF
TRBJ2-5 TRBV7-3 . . TGTGCCAGCAGCTTAACTGGGTTAGCGCAAGAGACCCAGTACTTC CASSLTGLAQETQYF
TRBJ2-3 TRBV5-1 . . TGCGCCAGCAGCTTTCAGGGTGGGGATACGCAGTATTTT CASSFQGGDTQYF
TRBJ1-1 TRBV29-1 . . TGCAGCGTCGCCAGGGCTTTGAACACTGAAGCTTTCTTT CSVARALNTEAFF
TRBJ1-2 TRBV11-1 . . TGTGCCAGCAGCTTGGGCAGCCGGGGTGGCTACACCTTC CASSLGSRGGYTF
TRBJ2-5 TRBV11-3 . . TGTGCCAGCAGCTCACAGGGCTACACCCAAGAGACCCAGTACTTC CASSSQGYTQETQYF
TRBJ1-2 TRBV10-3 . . TGTGCCATCAGTGAGTCTCTAGGTGGCTATGGCTACACCTTC CAISESLGGYGYTF
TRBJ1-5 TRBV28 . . TGTGCCAGCACGGCGGGGCATCAGCCCCAGCATTTT CASTAGHQPQHF
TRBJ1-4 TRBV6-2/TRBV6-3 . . TGTGCCAGCAGTTACTCCTTCCCGGAGGAAAAACTGTTTTTT CASSYSFPEEKLFF
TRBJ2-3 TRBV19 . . TGTGCCAGTAGCCATCTGAGGGGGGGAGAAGATACGCAGTATTTT CASSHLRGGEDTQYF
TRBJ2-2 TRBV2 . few TGTGCCAGCAGTGACCAGGGTGGGTCGATCGGGGAGCTGTTTTTT CASSDQGGSIGELFF
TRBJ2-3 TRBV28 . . TGTGCCAGCAGCGCCGGGGGCACAGATACGCAGTATTTT CASSAGGTDTQYF
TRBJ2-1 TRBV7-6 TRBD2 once TGTGCCAGCAGCCCTGGGACTAGCCCAAGTAATGAGCAGTTCTTC CASSPGTSPSNEQFF
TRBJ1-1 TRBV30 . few TGTGCCTACGAGAGGAACACTGAAGCTTTCTTT CAYERNTEAFF
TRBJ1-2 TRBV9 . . TGTGCCAGCAGCGGAGGAGATAACTATGGCTACACCTTC CASSGGDNYGYTF
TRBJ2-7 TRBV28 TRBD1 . TGTGCCAGCACCCCGGGGACAGGAGACTACGAGCAGTACTTC CASTPGTGDYEQYF
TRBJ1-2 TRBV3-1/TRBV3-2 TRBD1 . TGTGCCAGCAGTACGGGACAGACTTTTAACTATGGCTACACCTTC CASSTGQTFNYGYTF
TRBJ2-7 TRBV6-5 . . TGTGCCAGCAGTATACAGGTTAGCTCCTACGAGCAGTACTTC CASSIQVSSYEQYF
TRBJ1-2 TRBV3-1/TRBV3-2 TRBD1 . TGTGCCAGCGCCCTCAACCCAACAGGGGGCACGGGCTACACCTTC CASALNPTGGTGYTF
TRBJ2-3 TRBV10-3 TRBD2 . TGTGCCATCAGGCGGGCTAGCGGGGGCTGGGGAGATACGCAGTATTTT CAIRRASGGWGDTQYF
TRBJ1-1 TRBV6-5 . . TGTGCCAGCTCTCGGGGGACTGAGGCTTTCTTT CASSRGTEAFF
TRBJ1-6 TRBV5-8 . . TGTGCCAGCAGCCTGGGACAAAAGTTTAATTCACCCCTCCACTTT CASSLGQKFNSPLHF
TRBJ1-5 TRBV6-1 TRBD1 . TGTGCCAGCAGTGAATTAAGACAGGGGAGTCAGCCCCAGCATTTT CASSELRQGSQPQHF
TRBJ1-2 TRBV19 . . TGTGCCAGTAGTATAAATAGGAGTAACTATGGCTACACCTTC CASSINRSNYGYTF
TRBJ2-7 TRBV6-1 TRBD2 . TGTGCCAGCAGTGAACAGCGGGGTTACGAGCAGTACTTC CASSEQRGYEQYF
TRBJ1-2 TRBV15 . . TGTGCCACCTCAGGAGGGGCAAACTATGGCTACACCTTC CATSGGANYGYTF
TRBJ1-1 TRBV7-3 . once TGTGCCAGCAGCCCTCCAGGGGAAGGGGTAGAAGCTTTCTTT CASSPPGEGVEAFF
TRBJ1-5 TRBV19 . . TGTGCCAGTAGCCCCTTCTTTGGGGGCGGTCAGCCCCAGCATTTT CASSPFFGGGQPQHF
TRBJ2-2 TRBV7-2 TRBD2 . TGTGCCAGCAGCTCCCGGACTAGCGGGGCGACCGGGGAGCTGTTTTTT CASSSRTSGATGELFF
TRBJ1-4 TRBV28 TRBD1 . TGTGCCAGCAGTTCCCGAGGCGGGACAGCCTATGAAAAACTGTTTTTT CASSSRGGTAYEKLFF
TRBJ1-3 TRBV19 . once TGTGCCAGTAGTATAGAGGCGGGATCGGTATCTGGAAACACCATATATTTT CASSIEAGSVSGNTIYF
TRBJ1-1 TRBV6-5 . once TGTGCCAGCAATGCTCGAAGCATGAACACTGAAGCTTTCTTT CASNARSMNTEAFF
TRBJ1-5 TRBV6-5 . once TGTGCCAGCAGTTACCCCAGGGAGGGGCAGCCCCAGCATTTT CASSYPREGQPQHF
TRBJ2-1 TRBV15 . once TGTGCCACCAGCAGGATCCGCTCGGGGTCCTACAATGAGCAGTTCTTC CATSRIRSGSYNEQFF
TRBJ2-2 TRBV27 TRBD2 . TGTGCCAGCAGTTTACTCAGCGCCGGGACTACCACCCGACGTTCGAATACCGGGGAGCTGTTTTTT CASSLLSAGTTTRRSNTGELFF
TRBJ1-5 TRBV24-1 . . TGTGCCACCAGTGATTTAGGGGTTCAGCCCCAGCATTTT CATSDLGVQPQHF
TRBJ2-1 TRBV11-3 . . TGTGCCAGCAGCTTAGTATATACGGAGAGCTCCTACAATGAGCAGTTCTTC CASSLVYTESSYNEQFF
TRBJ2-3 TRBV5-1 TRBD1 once TGCGCCAGCAGTCCACAGGGGCCACCAACCACAGATACGCAGTATTTT CASSPQGPPTTDTQYF
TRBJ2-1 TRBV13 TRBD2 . TGTGCCAGCAGCCCCCCCGCGGGGGGGCGGGGAGAGCAGTTCTTC CASSPPAGGRGEQFF
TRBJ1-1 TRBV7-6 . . TGTGCCAGCAGGCGAACCGGGGACATGAACACTGAAGCTTTCTTT CASRRTGDMNTEAFF
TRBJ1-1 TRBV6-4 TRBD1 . TGTGCCAGCAGTGAGTGGACAGGGGGGCGCGGGGACACTGAAGCTTTCTTT CASSEWTGGRGDTEAFF
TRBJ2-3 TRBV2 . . TGTGCCAGCAGTCCCCGGGATACGCAGTATTTT CASSPRDTQYF
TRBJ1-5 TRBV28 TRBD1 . TGTGCCAGCAGTTCGGGACAGGCCCAGGTGAGGCCCCAGCATTTT CASSSGQAQVRPQHF
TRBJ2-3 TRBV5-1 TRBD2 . TGCGCCAGCAGCAGCGGGGGGGTAAGCACAGATACGCAGTATTTT CASSSGGVSTDTQYF
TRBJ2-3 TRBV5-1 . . TGCGCCAGCAGCTTTGAGGGGGGGCCAGATACGCAGTATTTT CASSFEGGPDTQYF
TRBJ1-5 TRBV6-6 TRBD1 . TGTGCCAGCAGTCGACAGGGGGCGAATCAGCCCCAGCATTTT CASSRQGANQPQHF
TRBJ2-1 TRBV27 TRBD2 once TGTGCCAGCAGTTTATCTGGACTAGCGGGGGGGCTTAATGAGCAGTTCTTC CASSLSGLAGGLNEQFF
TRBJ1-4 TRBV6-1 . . TGTGCCAGCAGTGAATATACCCCCGCGGCAACTAATGAAAAACTGTTTTTT CASSEYTPAATNEKLFF